A selection of T cell receptor beta chains follows, all from one sample in a study of blood T cells in healthy people across ages. TCRdb re-derived calls from the 5' RACE reads in MiXCR, one entry per CDR3 protein. The sample comprises over 500,000 distinct CDR3 sequences, approximately 26% of which are singletons, and about 3.3% rests with the top ten. These data are also associated with another study on T cells of mothers and their children.

Material: blood. These receptor sequences come from a boy aged 2 to 10 in good health. Both conserved end residues are part of each CDR3. Each record gives: V gene, J gene, D gene, clone size, CDR3 DNA, CDR3 protein. A D gene is named only where the DNA matches it firmly. Where a row states a size, it is once, few, many or the class of an expanded clone; other rows omit it.

v_call: TRBV6-5
j_call: TRBJ2-1
d_call: TRBD1
clone_size: NA
cdr3_nt: TGTGCCAGCAGCATGGGGCAGGGGGCGTACAATGAGCAGTTCTTC
cdr3_aa: CASSMGQGAYNEQFF

v_call: TRBV7-9
j_call: TRBJ2-4
d_call: NA
clone_size: NA
cdr3_nt: TGTGCCTATCTGGTTAAAAACATTCAGTACTTC
cdr3_aa: CAYLVKNIQYF

v_call: TRBV7-9
j_call: TRBJ1-3
d_call: TRBD1
clone_size: NA
cdr3_nt: TGTGCCAGCAGCCAATGGGACAGGGAAAGGTCTGGAAACACCATATATTTT
cdr3_aa: CASSQWDRERSGNTIYF

v_call: TRBV30
j_call: TRBJ2-4
d_call: NA
clone_size: few
cdr3_nt: TGTGCCTGGAGTGGTCTAGGCATAAACATTCAGTACTTC
cdr3_aa: CAWSGLGINIQYF

v_call: TRBV7-9
j_call: TRBJ2-7
d_call: NA
clone_size: NA
cdr3_nt: TGTGCCAGCAGCTTTGAAGGGTTAGGTTACGAGCAGTACTTC
cdr3_aa: CASSFEGLGYEQYF

v_call: TRBV29-1
j_call: TRBJ1-2
d_call: TRBD1
clone_size: few
cdr3_nt: TGCAGCGCTCGGACAGGGGAATATGGCTACACCTTC
cdr3_aa: CSARTGEYGYTF

v_call: TRBV9
j_call: TRBJ2-1
d_call: TRBD2
clone_size: NA
cdr3_nt: TGTGCCAGCAGCGTAGACCCTTTAGGAAGCGGGAGGGCCGAGCAGTTCTTC
cdr3_aa: CASSVDPLGSGRAEQFF

v_call: TRBV4-2
j_call: TRBJ2-3
d_call: TRBD2
clone_size: NA
cdr3_nt: TGTGCCAGCAGTTCCCAGCGGGGGAGCACAGATACGCAGTATTTT
cdr3_aa: CASSSQRGSTDTQYF

v_call: TRBV20-1
j_call: TRBJ2-5
d_call: NA
clone_size: NA
cdr3_nt: TGCAGTGCTAGCCGAAAAGAGACCCAGTACTTC
cdr3_aa: CSASRKETQYF

v_call: TRBV4-3
j_call: TRBJ1-2
d_call: NA
clone_size: few
cdr3_nt: TGCGCCAGCAGCCAAGATCCGGACAGACCTCGGCGCTACACCTTC
cdr3_aa: CASSQDPDRPRRYTF

v_call: TRBV6-6
j_call: TRBJ1-4
d_call: NA
clone_size: NA
cdr3_nt: TGTGCCAGCGGGCTAACGAGCTTGGATGAAAAACTGTTTTTT
cdr3_aa: CASGLTSLDEKLFF

v_call: TRBV6-5
j_call: TRBJ2-7
d_call: TRBD1
clone_size: NA
cdr3_nt: TGTGCCAGCAGGGGGACAGGATCCTACGAGCAGTACTTC
cdr3_aa: CASRGTGSYEQYF

v_call: TRBV27
j_call: TRBJ1-5
d_call: TRBD1
clone_size: few
cdr3_nt: TGTGCCAGCAGCCTTAACAGGGGTGGCAATCAGCCCCAGCATTTT
cdr3_aa: CASSLNRGGNQPQHF

v_call: TRBV19
j_call: TRBJ2-1
d_call: TRBD2
clone_size: many
cdr3_nt: TGTGCCAGTAGTCGGACTAGCGGCGACTACAATGAGCAGTTCTTC
cdr3_aa: CASSRTSGDYNEQFF